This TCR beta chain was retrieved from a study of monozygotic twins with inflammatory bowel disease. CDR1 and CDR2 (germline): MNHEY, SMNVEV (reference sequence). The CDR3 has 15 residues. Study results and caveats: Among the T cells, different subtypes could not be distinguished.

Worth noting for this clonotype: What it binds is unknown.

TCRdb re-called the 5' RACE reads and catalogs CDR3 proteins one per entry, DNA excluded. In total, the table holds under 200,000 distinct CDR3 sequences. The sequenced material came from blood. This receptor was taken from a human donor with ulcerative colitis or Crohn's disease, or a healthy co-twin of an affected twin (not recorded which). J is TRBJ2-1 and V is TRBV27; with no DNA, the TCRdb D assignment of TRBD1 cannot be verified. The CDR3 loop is CASSLSGGSRGEQFF.